This T cell receptor (beta chain) is from a study of blood T cell repertoires in COVID-19. Across the whole study: In each case, the material was cDNA or gDNA derived from T cells, B-cell-depleted T cells, or PBMCs.

Authors' processing steps: Estimates of nucleated cell counts were drawn from the amplification of reference gene primers. Repertoires were generated with immunoSEQ multiplex PCR, while TCRdb's copy carries only in-frame clones and drops some. V and J calls and clone size are as listed in that table; D and trimming were resolved from the DNA. The sample contains 240,000 or so clones, roughly 80% of which appear only once. The CDR3 is 15 amino acids. V was pared by 4 bases and J by 2 bases, with 5 bases of the junction left unmatched. The germline gives CDR1 SGHTA, CDR2 FQGNSA. The TCR originated in a woman aged 18-29 years with acute or convalescent COVID-19. Material for sequencing was peripheral blood. The chain recombines TRBV7-2 with TRBJ1-3, with 7 bases that match TRBD1. CDR3 sequence: CASSSTGLTGNTIYF. For the CDR3, the DNA is TGTGCCAGCAGCTCGACAGGGTTGACTGGAAACACCATATATTTT.